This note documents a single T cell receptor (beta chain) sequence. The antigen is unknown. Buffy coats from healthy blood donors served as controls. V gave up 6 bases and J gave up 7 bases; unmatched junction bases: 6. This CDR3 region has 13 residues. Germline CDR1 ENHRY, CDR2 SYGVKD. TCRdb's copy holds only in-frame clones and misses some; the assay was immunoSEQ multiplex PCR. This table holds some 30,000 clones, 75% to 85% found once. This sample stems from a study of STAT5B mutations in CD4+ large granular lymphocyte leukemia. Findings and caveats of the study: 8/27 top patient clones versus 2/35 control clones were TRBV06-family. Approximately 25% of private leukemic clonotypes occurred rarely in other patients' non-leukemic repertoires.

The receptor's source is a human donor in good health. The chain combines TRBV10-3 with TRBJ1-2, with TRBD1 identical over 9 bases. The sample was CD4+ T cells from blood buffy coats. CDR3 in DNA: TGTGCCATCAGCGTACAGGGGGCAGGTGGCTACACCTTC. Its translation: CAISVQGAGGYTF.